The rows below give T cell receptor beta chains drawn from one sample of a study of response to subunit inactivated influenza vaccine. Using its own MiXCR run on the RT-PCR reads, TCRdb lists one record per CDR3 protein. The sample has about 500,000 distinct CDR3 sequences; over 10% are singletons. This material consisted of PBMCs from blood, taken more than 35 days after vaccination. Receptors originate from a middle-aged man who received an inactivated influenza vaccine. Each CDR3 is given with its conserved first and last residue. A D gene is named only where the DNA matches it firmly. Size values are once, few and many counts, or a class for expanded clones, and some rows have none.

V,D,size,J,CDR3,DNA
TRBV7-8,TRBD1,-,TRBJ1-6,CASSLEGGGMYNSPLHF,TGTGCCAGCAGCTTAGAGGGAGGGGGCATGTATAATTCACCCCTCCACTTT
TRBV7-9,TRBD1,-,TRBJ2-1,CASSPADRGLNNEQFF,TGTGCCAGCAGCCCAGCGGACAGGGGGCTAAACAATGAGCAGTTCTTC
TRBV12-3/TRBV12-4,TRBD2,few,TRBJ2-5,CASNGGVLGGETQYF,TGTGCCAGCAACGGGGGGGTTCTGGGGGGAGAGACCCAGTACTTC
TRBV29-1,TRBD1,-,TRBJ1-1,CSVRTGAYTEAFF,TGCAGCGTTCGCACAGGGGCTTACACTGAAGCTTTCTTT
TRBV12-3/TRBV12-4,TRBD1,-,TRBJ1-6,CASSSRDRGSSPLHF,TGTGCCAGCAGTTCCCGGGACAGGGGTAGTTCACCCCTCCACTTT
TRBV15,-,-,TRBJ1-6,CATSGGEGNSPLHF,TGTGCCACCAGTGGAGGTGAGGGTAATTCACCCCTCCACTTT
TRBV7-8,-,-,TRBJ1-4,CASSVRVLGMANEKLFF,TGTGCCAGCAGCGTTAGAGTTCTAGGGATGGCTAATGAAAAACTGTTTTTT
TRBV6-2/TRBV6-3,TRBD1,-,TRBJ2-7,CASRDGQGSYEQYF,TGTGCCAGCAGGGACGGACAGGGAAGCTACGAGCAGTACTTC
TRBV5-1,TRBD2,few,TRBJ2-3,CASSETSGGTDTQYF,TGCGCCAGCAGCGAAACTAGCGGGGGCACAGATACGCAGTATTTT
TRBV20-1,-,-,TRBJ2-7,CSARGRGDEQYF,TGCAGTGCTAGAGGAAGGGGCGACGAGCAGTACTTC
TRBV6-4,TRBD1,few,TRBJ2-1,CASKGQGSSNEQFF,TGTGCCAGCAAGGGACAGGGGAGCTCCAATGAGCAGTTCTTC
TRBV27,-,few,TRBJ2-1,CASSFGGREQFF,TGTGCCAGCAGTTTCGGGGGCCGGGAGCAGTTCTTC
TRBV29-1,TRBD2,few,TRBJ2-1,CSVNPPGTSGRSSYNEQFF,TGCAGCGTCAACCCCCCCGGGACTAGCGGGAGGAGCTCCTACAATGAGCAGTTCTTC
TRBV28,-,many,TRBJ2-1,CASRPLLREQFF,TGTGCCAGCAGGCCCTTACTACGAGAGCAGTTCTTC
TRBV12-3/TRBV12-4,TRBD2,few,TRBJ2-3,CASSGLQREMADTQYF,TGTGCCAGCAGTGGCCTCCAGCGGGAGATGGCAGATACGCAGTATTTT
TRBV13,-,-,TRBJ2-4,CASSPWGTLEQSKNIQYF,TGTGCCAGCAGCCCTTGGGGGACGCTAGAACAGTCCAAAAACATTCAGTACTTC
TRBV11-2,-,few,TRBJ1-6,CASSFPDNSPLHF,TGTGCCAGCAGCTTCCCCGATAATTCACCCCTCCACTTT
TRBV5-1,-,few,TRBJ2-1,CASRKSGGVSYNEQFF,TGCGCCAGCAGGAAAAGTGGGGGTGTATCCTACAATGAGCAGTTCTTC
TRBV5-1,-,-,TRBJ2-2,CASSSSETGELFF,TGCGCCAGCAGCTCATCTGAGACCGGGGAGCTGTTTTTT
TRBV12-3/TRBV12-4,TRBD2,many,TRBJ2-7,CASSFRGGAYEQYF,TGTGCCAGCAGTTTCCGCGGGGGGGCCTACGAGCAGTACTTC
TRBV11-2,TRBD2,-,TRBJ2-1,CASSLRLAGVIYNEQFF,TGTGCCAGCAGCTTACGGTTAGCGGGGGTGATCTACAATGAGCAGTTCTTC
TRBV7-2,-,few,TRBJ1-2,CASSLRDLYGYTF,TGTGCCAGCAGCTTACGGGATCTATATGGCTACACCTTC
TRBV7-2,-,-,TRBJ2-7,CASSSFRVTDEQYF,TGTGCCAGCAGCTCCTTCCGAGTGACCGACGAGCAGTACTTC
TRBV6-1,-,many,TRBJ1-5,CASSPGTYSNQPQHF,TGTGCCAGCAGTCCCGGGACCTATAGCAATCAGCCCCAGCATTTT
TRBV3-1,-,-,TRBJ2-7,CASTLSPGGYEQYF,TGTGCCAGCACCCTGTCGCCGGGCGGCTACGAGCAGTACTTC
TRBV24-1,TRBD1,few,TRBJ2-3,CATSEGGGTTDTQYF,TGTGCCACCAGTGAAGGGGGCGGCACCACAGATACGCAGTATTTT
TRBV20-1,TRBD1,-,TRBJ1-1,CSASPGTGTAGAFF,TGCAGTGCTAGTCCCGGGACAGGGACCGCGGGAGCTTTCTTT
TRBV5-1,-,many,TRBJ1-4,CASSVASSTNEKLFF,TGCGCCAGCAGCGTGGCAAGTTCAACTAATGAAAAACTGTTTTTT
TRBV27,-,many,TRBJ2-1,CASSSSGLVNGEQFF,TGTGCCAGCAGTTCATCGGGACTGGTGAATGGTGAGCAGTTCTTC
TRBV12-3/TRBV12-4,-,-,TRBJ2-3,CASSLRAVADTQYF,TGTGCCAGCAGTTTGAGGGCAGTAGCAGATACGCAGTATTTT
TRBV20-1,-,many,TRBJ1-4,CSATGTREKLFF,TGCAGTGCTACCGGGACACGCGAAAAACTGTTTTTT
TRBV7-2,-,-,TRBJ2-1,CASSFPMGGANNEQFF,TGTGCCAGCAGCTTCCCGATGGGCGGAGCTAACAATGAGCAGTTCTTC
TRBV5-1,-,-,TRBJ1-4,CASSQTTEEKLFF,TGCGCCAGCAGCCAGACGACAGAGGAAAAACTGTTTTTT
TRBV10-3,-,few,TRBJ1-5,CAISESGLDNQPQHF,TGTGCCATCAGTGAGTCCGGCCTTGACAATCAGCCCCAGCATTTT
TRBV12-3/TRBV12-4,TRBD2,many,TRBJ2-3,CASSLGGGLYSTDTQYF,TGTGCCAGCAGTTTAGGCGGGGGGCTCTATAGCACAGATACGCAGTATTTT
TRBV7-9,-,few,TRBJ2-1,CASTQGWLGVNEQFF,TGTGCCAGCACCCAAGGATGGCTAGGGGTCAATGAGCAGTTCTTC
TRBV5-6,TRBD1,few,TRBJ2-1,CASSLQGVVNEQFF,TGTGCCAGCAGCTTACAGGGGGTGGTCAATGAGCAGTTCTTC
TRBV2,-,-,TRBJ2-7,CATGQTYYEQYF,TGTGCCACCGGGCAGACGTACTACGAGCAGTACTTC
TRBV4-2,-,few,TRBJ2-1,CASSQVTGQGGNEQFF,TGTGCCAGCAGCCAAGTGACGGGACAAGGAGGCAATGAGCAGTTCTTC